This note documents a single T cell receptor (beta chain) sequence. Trimming cost V 3 bases and J 9 bases, with 18 bases left between them. Looked up from germline, CDR1 is LNHDA and CDR2 is SQIVND (reference sequence). The CDR3 spans 14 residues. The data are from a study of immune evolution from preneoplasia to lung adenocarcinoma. The method was immunoSEQ multiplex PCR; TCRdb's version includes in-frame clones alone and lacks a portion of them. The sample has roughly 10,000 clones; around 78% are singletons. V gene TRBV19 combines with J gene TRBJ2-7; TRBD2 is a possible D gene (5 bases). The sample was FFPE minimally invasive lung adenocarcinoma tissue. The sequence derives from a person aged 65 to 85 with lung adenocarcinoma. CDR3 in amino acids: CASSMFGPGSGQYF. The CDR3 DNA is TGTGCCAGTAGTATGTTTGGCCCCGGAAGCGGGCAGTACTTC.